This is a list of T cell receptor beta chains from one sample in a study of Graves' ophthalmopathy and Graves' hyperthyroidism. Using its own MiXCR run on the multiplex PCR reads, TCRdb lists one record per CDR3 protein. The table has 200,000 to 250,000 distinct CDR3 sequences, about a fifth seen once. Sequenced material: peripheral blood. The receptors shown here come from a woman in her fifties or sixties with Graves' ophthalmopathy. The CDR3 runs from the conserved cysteine through the conserved F or W. D genes are given only for firm matches. A row's size may be missing; if present it is once, few, many or a size class.

d_call j_call v_call clone_size cdr3_aa cdr3_nt
- TRBJ1-2 TRBV24-1 - CASSPTGPLNYGYTF TGTGCCAGCAGTCCAACTGGACCCCTCAACTATGGCTACACCTTC
- TRBJ1-2 TRBV20-1 many CSAPQGNLGYTF TGCAGTGCTCCGCAGGGAAATCTAGGCTACACCTTC
- TRBJ1-2 TRBV12-3/TRBV12-4 many CATRTEQGSNYGYTF TGTGCCACCCGGACAGAACAGGGAAGCAACTATGGCTACACCTTC
TRBD1 TRBJ2-5 TRBV6-2/TRBV6-3 - CAIRTTGGGGTQYF TGTGCCATCAGGACGACAGGGGGCGGAGGGACCCAGTACTTC
- TRBJ2-7 TRBV4-2 many CASSPDHRGQISNGSTYEQYF TGTGCCAGCAGCCCCGACCACAGGGGCCAAATATCTAACGGGAGTACCTACGAGCAGTACTTC
- TRBJ2-2 TRBV2 many CASSDMSTGELFF TGTGCCAGCAGTGATATGTCCACCGGGGAGCTGTTTTTT
- TRBJ1-2 TRBV5-4 many CASSFWLTGTQVSYGYTF TGTGCCAGCAGCTTCTGGCTAACCGGGACTCAAGTTTCCTATGGCTACACCTTC
TRBD2 TRBJ2-3 TRBV24-1 many CATSEMKRGFTDTQYF TGTGCCACCAGTGAGATGAAGCGGGGATTCACAGATACGCAGTATTTT
- TRBJ1-6 TRBV28 - CASSFPGSSYNSPLHF TGTGCCAGCAGTTTCCCAGGGAGCTCCTATAATTCACCCCTCCACTTT
- TRBJ1-1 TRBV30 many CACADRFMNTEAFF TGTGCCTGTGCTGACAGATTTATGAACACTGAAGCTTTCTTT
- TRBJ1-1 TRBV19 many CASSDRDGVNTEAFF TGTGCCAGTAGTGACCGGGACGGTGTAAACACTGAAGCTTTCTTT
- TRBJ2-7 TRBV11-2 - CASSNQRALSEQYF TGTGCCAGCAGCAACCAGCGGGCCCTAAGCGAGCAGTACTTC
- TRBJ1-5 TRBV12-3/TRBV12-4 many CAGSFADYGNQPQHF TGTGCCGGCAGTTTCGCGGACTACGGCAATCAGCCCCAGCATTTT
- TRBJ1-2 TRBV27 many CASSTTGGRGGYTF TGTGCCAGCAGTACCACGGGCGGGCGAGGTGGCTACACCTTC
- TRBJ2-5 TRBV11-1 - CASVGGGTGLAEETRYF -
TRBD1 TRBJ2-7 TRBV11-1 many CASLGTGDDEQYF TGTGCCAGTCTCGGGACAGGGGACGACGAGCAGTACTTC
- TRBJ1-1 TRBV18 many CASSGLMNTEAFF TGTGCCAGCTCTGGACTTATGAACACTGAAGCTTTCTTT
- TRBJ2-7 TRBV7-2 many CASSFSWNTEQYF TGTGCCAGCAGCTTTAGTTGGAATACCGAGCAGTACTTC
TRBD1 TRBJ1-5 TRBV19 many CASKRDRPGWEPQHF TGTGCCAGTAAACGGGACAGACCCGGTTGGGAGCCCCAGCATTTT
TRBD2 TRBJ2-7 TRBV5-1 many CASSLATSDLSSYEQYF TGCGCCAGCAGCTTGGCGACTAGCGACCTGAGCTCCTACGAGCAGTACTTC
TRBD1 TRBJ1-2 TRBV9 many CASSSHGQGPRPGYTF TGTGCCAGCAGCTCACACGGACAGGGCCCCCGTCCGGGCTACACCTTC
- TRBJ2-6 TRBV12-3/TRBV12-4 - CASFQIPGSGANVLTF TGTGCCAGCTTCCAAATACCCGGCTCTGGGGCCAACGTCCTGACTTTC
TRBD2 TRBJ2-7 TRBV6-1 few CASRHASGRGSEQYF TGTGCCAGCAGACACGCTAGCGGGAGGGGCTCCGAGCAGTACTTC
TRBD1 TRBJ1-6 TRBV6-1 many CASSKDRSSYNSPLHF TGTGCCAGCAGTAAGGACAGGAGCTCCTATAATTCACCCCTCCACTTT
- TRBJ1-6 TRBV5-1 - CASSLAPGADNSPLHF TGCGCCAGCAGCTTGGCTCCAGGGGCGGATAATTCACCCCTCCACTTT
- TRBJ1-1 TRBV7-9 many CASSLDGGAFF TGTGCCAGCAGCTTGGACGGAGGGGCTTTCTTT
TRBD1 TRBJ2-7 TRBV12-3/TRBV12-4 - CASSRGQGPSEQYF TGTGCCAGCAGTAGGGGGCAGGGGCCCTCGGAGCAGTACTTC
- TRBJ1-1 TRBV6-1 - CASSGIIQGFPEAFF TGTGCCAGCAGTGGGATTATTCAGGGTTTCCCTGAAGCTTTCTTT
- TRBJ2-2 TRBV7-8 many CASTRRVGTGELFF TGTGCCAGCACCAGGAGGGTAGGGACCGGGGAGCTGTTTTTT
TRBD2 TRBJ2-4 TRBV4-2 few CASSQGLAGVLGNIQYF TGTGCCAGCAGCCAAGGGCTAGCGGGAGTGTTGGGAAACATTCAGTACTTC
- TRBJ1-1 TRBV7-2 many CASSLEVRTEAFF TGTGCCAGCAGCTTAGAAGTGCGTACTGAAGCTTTCTTT
- TRBJ1-1 TRBV12-3/TRBV12-4 many CASSPHAGGRGTEAFF TGTGCCAGCAGTCCCCATGCGGGGGGCCGAGGGACTGAAGCTTTCTTT
- TRBJ2-7 TRBV10-3 many CAISESADRTYEQYF TGTGCCATCAGTGAGTCGGCAGACAGAACCTACGAGCAGTACTTC
- TRBJ2-7 TRBV28 many CASSLVGAQGYEQYF TGTGCCAGCAGTTTAGTGGGAGCCCAGGGCTACGAGCAGTACTTC
- TRBJ1-1 TRBV9 once CASSVGWGANTEAFF TGTGCCAGCAGCGTAGGTTGGGGTGCCAACACTGAAGCTTTCTTT
TRBD1 TRBJ1-3 TRBV6-5 - CASSLQGPSSGNTIYF TGTGCCAGCAGTCTACAGGGGCCCTCTTCAGGAAACACCATATATTTT
TRBD1 TRBJ1-1 TRBV12-3/TRBV12-4 many CASSTSGGTEAFF TGTGCCAGCAGTACATCAGGGGGCACTGAAGCTTTCTTT
- TRBJ2-7 TRBV20-1 many CSAPLSREQYF TGCAGTGCTCCTCTCAGCCGCGAGCAGTACTTC
- TRBJ2-4 TRBV30 many CAWSVSNIQYF TGTGCCTGGAGTGTCTCAAACATTCAGTACTTC
- TRBJ1-3 TRBV7-8 few CASSLGGRNSGNTIYF TGTGCCAGCAGCTTAGGGGGCAGGAACTCTGGAAACACCATATATTTT
- TRBJ1-2 TRBV19 few CASGPPNYGYTF TGTGCCAGTGGGCCTCCTAACTATGGCTACACCTTC
TRBD1 TRBJ2-7 TRBV29-1 many CSVEDGRDSPYEQYF TGCAGCGTTGAAGATGGAAGGGACAGCCCCTACGAGCAGTACTTC
- TRBJ1-1 TRBV20-1 many CSATPGYGGTEAFF TGCAGTGCAACTCCCGGTTACGGGGGGACTGAAGCTTTCTTT
- TRBJ2-5 TRBV18 many CASSPDSQQTQYF TGTGCCAGCTCACCGGACTCCCAGCAGACCCAGTACTTC
- TRBJ1-2 TRBV7-3 many CASSRGRGEDGYTF TGTGCCAGCAGCCGGGGCAGGGGCGAGGATGGCTACACCTTC
- TRBJ2-5 TRBV15 many CATSRGAELYQETQYF TGTGCCACCAGCAGAGGGGCGGAGCTGTACCAAGAGACCCAGTACTTC
TRBD1 TRBJ1-2 TRBV5-1 few CASSLAKGTSTGGRNGYTF TGCGCCAGCAGCTTGGCAAAGGGGACATCGACAGGGGGACGGAATGGCTACACCTTC
- TRBJ1-1 TRBV11-3 many CASSPDSKNTEAFF TGTGCCAGCAGCCCCGACAGCAAGAACACTGAAGCTTTCTTT
- TRBJ2-7 TRBV11-1 many CASSLKVTSAYEQYF TGTGCCAGCAGCTTAAAGGTCACGTCGGCCTACGAGCAGTACTTC
TRBD2 TRBJ2-2 TRBV20-1 many CSALASGNTGELFF TGCAGTGCCCTGGCTAGCGGGAACACCGGGGAGCTGTTTTTT
- TRBJ2-7 TRBV5-1 many CASSLGLSSYEQYF TGCGCCAGCAGCTTAGGACTGAGCTCCTACGAGCAGTACTTC
TRBD1 TRBJ1-1 TRBV30 many CAWSVWGRGDTEAFF TGTGCCTGGAGTGTATGGGGCAGGGGGGACACTGAAGCTTTCTTT
- TRBJ1-2 TRBV28 - CASSPVRVAGGYTF TGTGCCAGCAGTCCCGTTAGGGTTGCGGGTGGCTACACCTTC
- TRBJ2-7 TRBV6-1 - CASRLLVGGQYEQYF TGTGCCAGCAGACTACTAGTAGGAGGGCAATACGAGCAGTACTTC
- TRBJ2-5 TRBV6-5 few CASSYRPELGVTQYF TGTGCCAGCAGTTACCGGCCGGAATTAGGAGTGACCCAGTACTTC
TRBD1 TRBJ2-7 TRBV20-1 many CSADWDRDLYEQYF TGCAGTGCTGATTGGGACAGGGATCTGTACGAGCAGTACTTC
TRBD2 TRBJ2-7 TRBV30 many CAWSARTSGIYEQYF TGTGCCTGGAGCGCCCGGACTAGCGGGATCTACGAGCAGTACTTC
- TRBJ2-7 TRBV4-1 many CASSQPTGSSREQYF TGCGCCAGCAGCCAGCCTACAGGTTCATCCCGCGAGCAGTACTTC
- TRBJ1-6 TRBV27 - CASRVGLGDSPLHF TGTGCCAGCAGGGTCGGGTTAGGTGATTCACCCCTCCACTTT
- TRBJ2-7 TRBV6-1 many CASNRAGYEQYF TGTGCCAGCAACCGAGCAGGTTACGAGCAGTACTTC